This entry concerns a single TCR beta chain. The CDR3 length is 13 residues. Germline V lookup: CDR1 SGHTA, CDR2 FQGNSA. Trimming shortened V by 3 bases and J by 7 bases, and 12 bases separated the two germline ends. These data originate in a study of blood T cell repertoires in COVID-19. Study overall: Acute and convalescent COVID-19 samples came from the United States, Italy and Spain. T cells, B-cell-depleted T cells, or PBMCs provided the cDNA or gDNA that served as material.

Authors' methods: Reference gene primer amplification gave nucleated cell count estimates. Clones were read by immunoSEQ multiplex PCR, and TCRdb kept only the in-frame ones, dropping some. The V and J calls and the clone size are those of that table, but D and trimming were determined from the DNA. This sample has hundreds of thousands of clones, with 87% found just once. Source material: peripheral blood. This sequence was found in a man between 18 and 35 years old with active or convalescent COVID-19. The chain uses TRBV7-2 and TRBJ1-2; D not resolved. CDR3 sequence reads: CASSFGRTSGYTF. The CDR3 region has the DNA TGTGCCAGCAGCTTCGGGAGGACCTCTGGCTACACCTTC.